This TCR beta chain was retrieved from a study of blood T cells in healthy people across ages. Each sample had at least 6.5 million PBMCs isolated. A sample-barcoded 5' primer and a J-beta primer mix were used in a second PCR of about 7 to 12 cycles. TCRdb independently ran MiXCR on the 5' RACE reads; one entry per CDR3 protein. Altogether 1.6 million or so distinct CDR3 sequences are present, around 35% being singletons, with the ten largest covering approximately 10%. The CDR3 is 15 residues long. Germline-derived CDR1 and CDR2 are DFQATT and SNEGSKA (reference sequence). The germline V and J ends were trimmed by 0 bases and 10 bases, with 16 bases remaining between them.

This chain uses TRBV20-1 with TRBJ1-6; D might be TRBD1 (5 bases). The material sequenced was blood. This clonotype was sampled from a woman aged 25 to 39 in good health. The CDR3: CSARDQLGGMSPLHF. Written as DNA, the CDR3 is TGCAGTGCTAGAGATCAGCTCGGGGGAATGTCACCCCTCCACTTT.